The 23 T cell receptor beta chains below were found in one sample sequenced in a study of blood T cell repertoires in COVID-19. Here immunoSEQ multiplex PCR was the method, and the copy in TCRdb shows in-frame clones only, minus some. The sample contains about 150,000 clones, 70% to 85% of which appear only once. The sample consisted of peripheral blood. These receptors were obtained from a woman in her 50s with acute or convalescent COVID-19.

The rearrangement links TRBV10-3 to TRBJ1-4; the match to TRBD1 covers 7 bases. Germline lookup yields CDR1 ENHRY and CDR2 SYGVKD. The CDR3 length is 15 residues. Trimming took 3 bases from V and 8 from J; bases not matched to a gene: 9. The CDR3 nucleotides read TGTGCCATCAGTGACCCGACAGGGAGCAGGGAAAAACTGTTTTTT. Its protein product is CAISDPTGSREKLFF.

The chain recombines TRBV10-3 with TRBJ1-6; 7 bases map to TRBD1. The CDR3 has 15 amino acids. Germline CDR1 and CDR2: ENHRY and SYGVKD. The ends lost 5 bases at V and 5 bases at J; junction bases unmatched: 6. The CDR3 reads CAISRQGGDNSPLHF. Written as DNA, the CDR3 is TGTGCCATCAGTCGACAGGGTGGGGATAATTCACCCCTCCACTTT.

The chain recombines TRBV18 with TRBJ1-1; TRBD1 matches 9 bases. The junction had 3 bases not matched to a gene; V was cut back by 3 bases and J by 1 base. CDR1 and CDR2 (germline): KGHSH, LQKENI. The CDR3 extends over 15 amino acids. The CDR3 nucleotides are TGTGCCAGCTCACCTCGACAGGGGGGGAACACTGAAGCTTTCTTT. Translation: CASSPRQGGNTEAFF.

The V and J genes are TRBV19 and TRBJ2-2, with D unresolved. Trimming cost V 6 bases and J 2 bases, with 7 bases left between them. This CDR3 has 13 residues. Germline V gene data show CDR1 as LNHDA and CDR2 as SQIVND (reference sequence). The CDR3: CASRSINTGELFF. The DNA for the CDR3 is TGTGCCAGTAGGAGTATTAACACCGGGGAGCTGTTTTTT. The variable domain in full, completed from reference TRBV19 and TRBJ2-2, reads DGGITQSPKYLFRKEGQNVTLSCEQNLNHDAMYWYRQDPGQGLRLIYYSQIVNDFQKGDIAEGYSVSREKKESFPLTVTSAQKNPTAFYLCASRSINTGELFFGEGSRLTVL.

The chain recombines TRBV29-1 with TRBJ2-1, with TRBD2 as a possible D gene (5 bases). CDR1 and CDR2 (germline): SQVTM, ANQGSEA. The ends were cut back, 4 bases at V and 5 bases at J, with 15 bases in the middle. The CDR3 is 14 residues long. The CDR3 DNA reads TGCAGCGTTGGGGATCCCTGGCGGGACAATGAGCAGTTCTTC. This encodes CSVGDPWRDNEQFF.

The rearrangement links TRBV19 to TRBJ1-5; D perhaps matches TRBD1 (5 bases). The CDR3 is 13 residues long. The V gene's germline CDR1 is LNHDA and CDR2 SQIVND (reference sequence). The V and J ends lost 3 bases and 6 bases respectively, with 9 bases between them. CDR3 protein: CASSIREVQPQHF. The CDR3 coding sequence is TGTGCCAGTAGTATCAGGGAGGTTCAGCCCCAGCATTTT.

V gene TRBV7-9 combines with J gene TRBJ2-7; a weak D match, TRBD1 (5 bases). V shed 1 base and J shed 3 bases, with 10 bases lying between them. CDR1 SEHNR and CDR2 FQNEAQ come from the germline V gene (reference sequence). The length of the CDR3 is 14 residues. The CDR3 DNA reads TGTGCCAGCAGCTTAGGGGGCGTCAGCTACGAGCAGTACTTC. This gives the protein CASSLGGVSYEQYF.

The CDR3 DNA reads TGTGCCAGCAGTCCGGACAGGGATTATGGCTACACCTTC. It specifies CASSPDRDYGYTF. The chain joins TRBV3-1 (or the pseudogene TRBV3-2) to TRBJ1-2, with 8 bases identical to TRBD1. Germline loops: CDR1 LGHDT, CDR2 YNNKEL (reference sequence). The V gene end was trimmed by 6 bases and the J gene end by 5 bases; junction bases not matched to a gene: 5. This CDR3 is built from 13 residues.

This chain joins TRBV15 and TRBJ2-7; 7 bases line up with TRBD2. Germline CDR1 and CDR2: LNHNV and YYDKDF (reference sequence). V gave up 5 bases and J gave up 1 base; unmatched junction bases: 14. This CDR3 is built from 17 residues. In DNA form, the CDR3 reads TGTGCCACCAGCTCCCTGGGAGGGCCAAGAGGTTCCTACGAGCAGTACTTC. Translating gives CATSSLGGPRGSYEQYF.

In nucleotides, the CDR3 is TGTGCCAGCAGGACACCGGGACAGGGGAGAGGAAACACCATATATTTT. Translated, it gives CASRTPGQGRGNTIYF. This sequence joins TRBV3-1 (or the pseudogene TRBV3-2) and TRBJ1-3; 10 nucleotides align to TRBD1. Germline values: CDR1 LGHDT, CDR2 YNNKEL (reference sequence). The CDR3 is 16 residues long. The trim removed 6 bases at V and 4 bases at J, leaving 9 bases unmatched.

This chain links TRBV7-2 with TRBJ1-4; TRBD1 is a possible D gene (6 bases). Trimming took off 6 bases at V and 6 bases at J, with 17 bases between the two ends. The germline V gene has CDR1 SGHTA and CDR2 FQGNSA. The CDR3 runs 15 residues. The CDR3 loop reads CASSFTTGSDEKLFF. The CDR3, as DNA: TGTGCCAGCAGTTTCACTACAGGGTCTGATGAAAAACTGTTTTTT.

The J gene is TRBJ2-2, the V gene TRBV15, with D uncertain. Per germline, CDR1 LNHNV and CDR2 YYDKDF (reference sequence). This CDR3 contains 15 residues. Trimming took 0 bases from V and 4 from J, leaving 9 bases between them. CDR3 protein: CATSRDYSLTGELFF. The CDR3 DNA follows: TGTGCCACCAGCAGAGACTACAGCCTCACCGGGGAGCTGTTTTTT.

As to this clone: The junction shows a germline mismatch at one end, possibly a read error. The chain uses TRBV6-2 or TRBV6-3 and TRBJ2-1, with 11 nucleotides matching TRBD1. The CDR3 spans 16 residues. CDR1 MNHEY and CDR2 SVGEGT come from the germline V gene. The CDR3 spells CASSHSGQGAGNEQFF. CDR3 in DNA: TGTGCCAGCAGTCACTCCGGACAGGGGGCGGGGAATGAGCAGTTCTTC.

The chain uses TRBV29-1 and TRBJ2-7; possibly TRBD2 for D (6 bases). The germline V gene encodes CDR1 SQVTM and CDR2 ANQGSEA. V was cut by 7 bases and J by 3 bases, with 10 bases left in between. The CDR3 covers 11 residues. The CDR3 spells CSADSGYEQYF. In DNA form, the CDR3 reads TGCAGCGCCGATAGCGGCTACGAGCAGTACTTC.

For this clone: The same CDR3 is also encoded by other DNA sequences in this sample. V usage is TRBV28 and J usage is TRBJ2-7; TRBD2 aligns across 8 bases. Trimming cost V 5 bases and J 2 bases; bases outside gene matches: 5. The CDR3 totals 14 residues. Germline values: CDR1 MDHEN, CDR2 SYDVKM. The CDR3 sequence: CASSPLAVAYEQYF. The CDR3 DNA is TGTGCCAGCAGTCCACTAGCGGTCGCCTACGAGCAGTACTTC.

The chain has TRBV7-2 and TRBJ2-5; TRBD1 might be the D (6 bases). The ends were cut back, 5 bases at V and 5 bases at J, with 15 bases in the middle. Germline V lookup: CDR1 SGHTA, CDR2 FQGNSA. CDR3 length: 14 amino acids. CDR3 loop: CASSPPGEWETQYF. For the CDR3, the DNA is TGTGCCAGCAGCCCACCAGGGGAGTGGGAGACCCAGTACTTC.

This clone was found once. V gene TRBV30 combines with J gene TRBJ2-3, with 8 bases that match TRBD1. CDR3 length: 15 residues. Germline CDR1 and CDR2: GTSNPN and SVGIG (reference sequence). After removal of 0 bases from V and 5 bases from J, the junction contained 7 bases not matched to a gene. The CDR3 loop reads CAWSVMAGGKDTQYF. In nucleotides, the CDR3 is TGTGCCTGGAGTGTAATGGCAGGGGGCAAAGATACGCAGTATTTT.

The rearrangement uses TRBV5-1 and TRBJ2-2; 7 bases map to TRBD1. The germline CDR1 and CDR2 sequences are SGHRS and YFSETQ. Trimming took 5 bases from V and 4 from J; bases not matched to a gene: 5. This CDR3 is 14 amino acids long. The CDR3 DNA reads TGCGCCAGCAGTGGGGCAGGGGGCACCGGGGAGCTGTTTTTT. Residues: CASSGAGGTGELFF.

This chain connects TRBV2 to TRBJ1-2; maybe TRBD1 (5 bases). Trimming took off 8 bases at V and 8 bases at J, with 15 bases between the two ends. This CDR3 spans 12 amino acids. CDR1 and CDR2 (germline): SNHLY, FYNNEI. CDR3 DNA: TGTGCCAGCTCGAGAACAGGAGCCGGCTACACCTTC. This gives the protein CASSRTGAGYTF.

This clone came up once. The chain links TRBV6-2 or TRBV6-3 to TRBJ2-5, with D possibly TRBD1 on 5 matching bases. Germline lookup yields CDR1 MNHEY and CDR2 SVGEGT. The CDR3 consists of 15 residues. The V end was cut by 2 bases, the J end by 4 bases, with 14 bases between. The CDR3 sequence is CASSYLYGQGETQYF. CDR3 DNA sequence: TGTGCCAGCAGTTACCTATATGGGCAGGGAGAGACCCAGTACTTC.

This clone has only one observation. This chain uses TRBV10-1 with TRBJ1-5, with TRBD1 matching over 10 bases. This CDR3 spans 15 amino acids. Germline V gene lookup returns CDR1 WNHNN and CDR2 SYGVQD (reference sequence). Trimming took 4 bases from V and 4 from J; bases not matched to a gene: 4. The CDR3 nucleotides read TGCGCCAGCAGTGGGGACAGGGGAAAGAATCAGCCCCAGCATTTT. This gives the protein CASSGDRGKNQPQHF.

The chain uses TRBV7-6 and TRBJ1-2; 9 bases line up with TRBD1. The CDR3 runs to 14 residues. V lost 3 bases, J lost 5 bases, and 4 bases stayed unmatched. Germline assignment: CDR1 SGHVS and CDR2 FNYEAQ. The CDR3: CASSLEDRGYGYTF. CDR3 coding DNA: TGTGCCAGCAGCTTGGAAGACAGGGGGTATGGCTACACCTTC.

The gene calls are TRBV7-9 and TRBJ2-7, with TRBD2 matching over 10 bases. The CDR3 runs to 14 residues. The V and J ends lost 4 bases and 4 bases, in that order; junction bases with no gene match: 4. The germline V gene has CDR1 SEHNR and CDR2 FQNEAQ (reference sequence). CDR3 region: CASSSFSGRYEQYF. The CDR3 DNA reads as TGTGCCAGCAGCTCCTTTAGCGGGAGGTACGAGCAGTACTTC.